The entry that follows covers one TCR beta chain sequence. Its antigen specificity is not known. The junction does not match germline at one end; this may be a read error. The same CDR3 also results from other DNA sequences found in this sample. In Seattle, one collaborating source enrolled patients while the infection was active and tracked those patients longitudinally over the course of disease. The collaborating institutions used their own protocols to collect whole blood in K2EDTA tubes. For TCRbeta analysis, collaborators shipped samples as frozen whole blood, isolated PBMCs, or DNA extracted from either of those sample types. The germline V gene (reference sequence) specifies DFQATT as CDR1 and SNEGSKA as CDR2. Including cysteine and phenylalanine, the CDR3 has 13 amino acids. The kept DNA is CDR3 alone, 39 bases in frame from the first base. TCRbeta CDR3 regions were amplified from genomic DNA by means of the immunoSEQ Assay, a bias-controlled multiplex PCR. The original pipeline was this. Nucleated cell counts per sample were estimated from amplification of reference gene primers within the assay. To quantify the absolute abundance of each unique TCRbeta CDR3 rearrangement, sequence reads were collapsed and filtered. For each sample, productive Simpson clonality was calculated as the square root of Simpson's diversity index over productive rearrangements. The table comes from immuneACCESS by way of TCRdb, which keeps in-frame sequences with V and J called. Part of the clones is missing from these tables; in studies checked, under half for an unresolved V gene and the rest for unknown reasons. D and trimming come from the DNA, and the V and J calls and clone size come from that table. For this sample the table gives a few hundred thousand clones, of which around 91% were detected only once. Around 2.3% of the sample rests with the top ten.

The data belong to a study of blood T cell repertoires in COVID-19 (TCRdb year 2020). Context from the whole study: The collaborator samples originated in the United States, Italy and Spain and spanned the acute and convalescent phases of COVID-19. The prospective study material was composed of cDNA or gDNA derived from T cells, B-cell-depleted T cells, or PBMCs. The dataset comprised deeply sampled blood TCRbeta repertoires from subjects exposed to, actively infected with, or recovered from COVID-19. The repertoires were released in a freely available public database meant as a resource for research on the immune response to SARS-CoV-2. The samples were drawn from the first 160 participants of the ongoing ImmuneRACE study and from about 1,200 subjects provided by 6 global collaborators. The sample metadata nearly always contained a de-identified subject ID, COVID-19 status, age in years and sex. Where available, HLA class I and class II types were taken from metadata supplied by the sample provider and were not determined by assay-based typing.

Study-level results and caveats: Clinical and demographic metadata were provided uncurated, with the amount varying by source and participant.

In this chain, TRBV20-1 is recombined with TRBJ2-3; tentative D gene TRBD2, with 5 bases matching. The sequence was collected from a woman aged 55-69 years with COVID-19, enrolled during active disease. The sequenced material came from peripheral blood. The DNA sequence is given as TGTAGTGCTAGTCGGTCTAGCTTCGATACGCAGTATTTT. Its protein is CSASRSSFDTQYF.